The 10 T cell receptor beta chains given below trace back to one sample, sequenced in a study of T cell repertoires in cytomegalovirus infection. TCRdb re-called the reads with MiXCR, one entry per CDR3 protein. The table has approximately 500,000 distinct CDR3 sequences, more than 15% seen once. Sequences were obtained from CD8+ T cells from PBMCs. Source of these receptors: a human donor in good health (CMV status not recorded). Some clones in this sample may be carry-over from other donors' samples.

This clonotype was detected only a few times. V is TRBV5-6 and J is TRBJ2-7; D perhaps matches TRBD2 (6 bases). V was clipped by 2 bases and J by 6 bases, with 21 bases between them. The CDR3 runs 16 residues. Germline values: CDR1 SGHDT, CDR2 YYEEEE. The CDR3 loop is CASSFFILGGSREQYF. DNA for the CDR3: TGTGCCAGCAGCTTTTTCATACTGGGAGGTTCCCGCGAGCAGTACTTC.

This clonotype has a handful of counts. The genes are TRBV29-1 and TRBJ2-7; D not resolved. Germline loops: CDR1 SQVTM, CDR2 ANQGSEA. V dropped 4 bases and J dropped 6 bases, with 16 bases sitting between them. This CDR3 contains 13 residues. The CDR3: CSVGRVAIAEQYF. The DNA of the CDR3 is TGCAGCGTTGGCCGGGTGGCGATCGCCGAGCAGTACTTC.

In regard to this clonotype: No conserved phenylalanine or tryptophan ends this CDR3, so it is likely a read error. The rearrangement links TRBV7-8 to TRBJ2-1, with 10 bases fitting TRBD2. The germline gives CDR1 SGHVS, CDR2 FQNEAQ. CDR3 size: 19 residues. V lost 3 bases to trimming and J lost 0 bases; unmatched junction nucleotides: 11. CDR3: CASSFALERGGRSYNEQFL. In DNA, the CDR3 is TGTGCCAGCAGCTTCGCATTGGAGCGGGGGGGACGCTCCTACAATGAGCAGTTCTTA.

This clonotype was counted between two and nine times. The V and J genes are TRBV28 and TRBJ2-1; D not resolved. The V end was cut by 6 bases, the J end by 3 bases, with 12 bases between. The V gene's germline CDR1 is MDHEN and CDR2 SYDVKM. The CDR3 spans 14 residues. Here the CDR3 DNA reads TGTGCCAGCAGCCCCCGGGTAGACTACAATGAGCAGTTCTTC. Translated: CASSPRVDYNEQFF.

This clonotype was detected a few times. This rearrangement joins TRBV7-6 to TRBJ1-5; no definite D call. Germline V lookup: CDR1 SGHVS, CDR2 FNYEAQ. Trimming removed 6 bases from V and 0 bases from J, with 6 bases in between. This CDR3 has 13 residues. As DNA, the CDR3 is TGTGCCAGCAGTGACAATAGCAATCAGCCCCAGCATTTT. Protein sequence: CASSDNSNQPQHF.

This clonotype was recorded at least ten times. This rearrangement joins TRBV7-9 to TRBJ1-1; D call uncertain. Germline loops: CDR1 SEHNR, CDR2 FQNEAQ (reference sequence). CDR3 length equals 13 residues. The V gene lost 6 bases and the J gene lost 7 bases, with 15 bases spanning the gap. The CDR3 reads CASSNLNGVEAFF. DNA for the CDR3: TGTGCCAGCAGTAACCTGAACGGGGTTGAAGCTTTCTTT.

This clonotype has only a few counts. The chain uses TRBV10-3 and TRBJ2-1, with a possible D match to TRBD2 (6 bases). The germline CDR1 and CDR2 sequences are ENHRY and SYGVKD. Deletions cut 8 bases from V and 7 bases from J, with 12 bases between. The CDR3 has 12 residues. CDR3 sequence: CAIGWTTNEQFF. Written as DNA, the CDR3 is TGTGCCATCGGGTGGACTACGAATGAGCAGTTCTTC.

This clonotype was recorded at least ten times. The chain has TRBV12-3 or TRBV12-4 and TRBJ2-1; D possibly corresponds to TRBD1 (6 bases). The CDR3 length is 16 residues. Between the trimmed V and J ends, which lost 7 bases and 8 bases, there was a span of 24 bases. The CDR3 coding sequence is TGTGCCAGCAATCCCCTAGGGGGATACAGCGCGCATGAGCAGTTCTTC. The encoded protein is CASNPLGGYSAHEQFF.

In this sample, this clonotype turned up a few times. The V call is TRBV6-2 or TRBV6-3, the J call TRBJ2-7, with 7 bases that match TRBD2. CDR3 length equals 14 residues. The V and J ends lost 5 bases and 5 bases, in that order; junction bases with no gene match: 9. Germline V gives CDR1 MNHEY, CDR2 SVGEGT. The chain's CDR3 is CASSKLAKKNEQYF. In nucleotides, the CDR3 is TGTGCCAGCAGTAAACTAGCGAAAAAGAACGAGCAGTACTTC.

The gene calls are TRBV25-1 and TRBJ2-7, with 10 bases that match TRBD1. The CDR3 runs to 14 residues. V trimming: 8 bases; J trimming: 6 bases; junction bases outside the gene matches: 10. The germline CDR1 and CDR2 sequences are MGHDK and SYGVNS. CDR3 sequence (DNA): TGTGCCAGCCGCCCCGGGACAGGGGTGGGCGAGCAGTACTTC. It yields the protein CASRPGTGVGEQYF.